This T cell receptor (beta chain) appears in the sequencing data of a study of shared clonotypes between healthy human individuals. When replicate PCRs were run on unsorted PBMC, they used approximately 290 ng DNA, approximately 33,000 T cell genomes. Assay: immunoSEQ multiplex PCR; the TCRdb copy retains only in-frame clones and omits some. The data hold about 490,000 clones, with 76% observed a single time. Germline trimming cut 7 bases from V and 3 bases from J; bases unmatched to any gene: 2. The V gene's germline CDR1 is MNHNS and CDR2 SASEGT. The CDR3 loop spans 13 amino acids. Sequencing was performed on PBMCs. The origin of this receptor is a woman aged 40 to 50 in good health. Some clones in this sample may be carry-over from other donors' samples. The gene calls are TRBV6-1 and TRBJ2-5, with TRBD2 matching 10 bases. DNA of the CDR3: TGTGCCAGCACAGCGGGAGGGGAAGAGACCCAGTACTTC. Encoded protein: CASTAGGEETQYF.